The clone carrying this T cell receptor (beta chain) was seen a few times. Its antigen is still unknown. The sample comes from a study of beta chain features in type 1 diabetes. As for the study in general: Sorted cells, 90 million to 130 million in number, were examined across all samples. Study results and caveats: Insertion counts at VDJ junctions were lower in type 1 diabetes patients, who also showed more deletions there. In all four CD4+ subsets, TCRB CDR3 length was significantly, moderately reduced in type 1 diabetes.

In germline, CDR1 is MNHEY, CDR2 SVGAGI. The length of the CDR3 is 15 residues. After removal of 0 bases from V and 6 bases from J, the junction contained 4 bases not matched to a gene. What was sequenced were expressed TCRB transcripts, since all of the isolated RNA had been reverse transcribed. The table came from immunoSEQ multiplex PCR; TCRdb's copy has only in-frame clones and leaves some out. The sample lists nearly 700,000 clones, under 15% occurring once. One heparinised draw, averaging about 110 mL, was taken per donor. CD4+ naive, central memory, regulatory and stem cell-like memory cells were sorted via CD45RO/CCR7/CD25/CD127/CD95/CD27.

The receptor was isolated from a man between 18 and 29 years old with type 1 diabetes. The sample consisted of naive CD4+ T cells from blood. This chain joins TRBV6-5 and TRBJ2-7, with 11 bases fitting TRBD1. The CDR3 is CASSYSGQGGLEQYF. In nucleotides, the CDR3 is TGTGCCAGCAGTTACTCGGGACAGGGGGGCCTCGAGCAGTACTTC.